The entry that follows covers one TCR beta chain sequence. This specimen comes from a study of cytomegalovirus exposure and HLA in healthy donors. Both 60 Vbeta primers and 13 Jbeta primers went into the PCR. Method: immunoSEQ multiplex PCR; TCRdb's copy keeps in-frame clones and lacks some. Here the sample spans some 110,000 clones, roughly 70% being singletons. The CDR3 runs 15 residues. Germline V CDR1 and CDR2: GTSNPN, SVGIG (reference sequence). The J segment lost 4 bases and the V segment lost 3 bases, leaving 4 bases of the junction unmatched. The TCR originated in a woman aged 18-30 years in good health and CMV-seronegative. Specimen: PBMCs. V usage is TRBV30 and J usage is TRBJ2-5; 14 bases align to TRBD2. In nucleotides, the CDR3 is TGTGCCTGGAGCCTTGGACTAGCGGGGGGAGAGACCCAGTACTTC. It translates to CAWSLGLAGGETQYF.